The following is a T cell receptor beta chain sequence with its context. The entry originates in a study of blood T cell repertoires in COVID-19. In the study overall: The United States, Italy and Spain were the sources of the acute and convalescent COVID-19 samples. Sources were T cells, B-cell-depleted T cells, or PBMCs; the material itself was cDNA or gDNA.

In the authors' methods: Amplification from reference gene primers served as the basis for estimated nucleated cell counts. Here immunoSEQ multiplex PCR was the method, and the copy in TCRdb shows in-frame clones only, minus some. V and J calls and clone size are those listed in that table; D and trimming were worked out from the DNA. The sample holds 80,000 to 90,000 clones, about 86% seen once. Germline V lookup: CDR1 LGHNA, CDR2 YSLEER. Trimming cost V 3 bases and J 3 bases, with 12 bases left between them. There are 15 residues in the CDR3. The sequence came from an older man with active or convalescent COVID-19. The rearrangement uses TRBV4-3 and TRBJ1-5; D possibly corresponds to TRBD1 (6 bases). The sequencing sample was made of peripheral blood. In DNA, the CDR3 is TGCGCCAGCAGCCAGATAAAGGGGGTCAATCAGCCCCAGCATTTT. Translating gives CASSQIKGVNQPQHF.